Below, 27 T cell receptor beta chains from the same sample are listed, as sequenced in a study of graft-versus-host responses after intestinal transplantation. Their cognate antigens are unknown. Measured with immunoSEQ multiplex PCR; TCRdb has only the in-frame clones, and not every one. The repertoire holds over 100,000 clones, with more than 85% as singletons. This sample comprised unstimulated CD8+ T cells sorted from spleen or lymph node cells, obtained before transplant. The source is a human donor who was the organ donor for an intestinal transplant.

Concerning this clone itself: This specimen includes other DNA sequences encoding the same CDR3. The V call is TRBV5-1, the J call TRBJ2-7; the match to TRBD1 covers 8 bases. V was clipped by 2 bases and J by 4 bases; unmatched bases: 5. Germline lookup yields CDR1 SGHRS and CDR2 YFSETQ. This CDR3 region has 14 residues. CDR3: CASSFGTGGYEQYF. CDR3 nucleotides: TGCGCCAGCAGCTTTGGGACAGGCGGGTACGAGCAGTACTTC.

The chain carries TRBV27 and TRBJ2-2, with unresolved D. Germline V gene lookup returns CDR1 MNHEY and CDR2 SMNVEV (reference sequence). This CDR3 has 13 residues. With 4 bases removed from V and 1 base from J, the gap between germline ends came to 4 bases. This chain's CDR3 is CASSYWNTGELFF. The CDR3 DNA follows: TGTGCCAGCAGTTACTGGAACACCGGGGAGCTGTTTTTT.

The rearrangement uses TRBV5-1 and TRBJ2-7; 10 bases are shared with TRBD1. Germline trimming cut 4 bases from V and 7 bases from J; bases unmatched to any gene: 11. This CDR3 has 15 amino acids. The germline CDR1 and CDR2 sequences are SGHRS and YFSETQ. The CDR3 sequence is CASSLTGTGVNEQYF. DNA of the CDR3: TGCGCCAGCAGCCTAACCGGGACAGGGGTCAATGAGCAGTACTTC.

V is TRBV4-2 and J is TRBJ2-1; D ambiguous. The CDR3 contains 13 residues. Germline assignment: CDR1 LGHNA and CDR2 YNFKEQ. Trimming removed 0 bases from V and 12 bases from J, with 12 bases in between. CDR3 residues: CASSQDSAEVQFF. The CDR3 DNA reads TGTGCCAGCAGCCAAGATAGTGCGGAAGTGCAGTTCTTC.

The rearrangement links TRBV13 to TRBJ2-1, with D tentatively TRBD1 or TRBD2 (5 bases each). CDR3 length: 12 amino acids. V was trimmed by 3 bases and J by 10 bases, leaving 10 bases between them. The germline V gene encodes CDR1 PRHDT and CDR2 FYEKMQ (reference sequence). CDR3 residues: CASSLGVREQFF. CDR3 nucleotides: TGTGCCAGCAGCTTGGGGGTTCGGGAGCAGTTCTTC.

This clone appeared once. The V gene is TRBV29-1, the J gene TRBJ1-2; weak D call: TRBD1 (6 bases). This CDR3 contains 11 residues. Germline CDR1 reads SQVTM; CDR2 reads ANQGSEA. Trimming stripped 7 bases from V and 4 bases from J, with 10 bases between. The CDR3 nucleotides read TGCAGCGCTTGGACAGTCTATGGCTACACCTTC. It codes for CSAWTVYGYTF.

This chain connects TRBV20-1 to TRBJ2-1; no firm D call. Germline V lookup: CDR1 DFQATT, CDR2 SNEGSKA (reference sequence). V was cut by 0 bases and J by 5 bases, with 2 bases left in between. This CDR3 region has 11 residues. DNA of the CDR3: TGCAGTGCTAGAGACCACAATGAGCAGTTCTTC. Translation: CSARDHNEQFF.

V usage is TRBV10-3 and J usage is TRBJ2-7; 7 bases are a match to TRBD1. The CDR3 loop spans 15 amino acids. Germline trimming cut 3 bases from V and 3 bases from J; bases unmatched to any gene: 8. Germline CDR1 is ENHRY and CDR2 is SYGVKD. In DNA form, the CDR3 reads TGTGCCATCAGTGACCCGACAGGGATGAGCTACGAGCAGTACTTC. Protein: CAISDPTGMSYEQYF.

This chain joins TRBV6-1 and TRBJ2-7; the D call may be TRBD1 or TRBD2 (5 bases each). Germline V gene sequence: CDR1 MNHNS, CDR2 SASEGT. Trimming left V 3 bases short and J 0 bases short, with 9 bases between. CDR3 length: 14 amino acids. CDR3 loop: CASSERGYSYEQYF. As DNA, the CDR3 is TGTGCCAGCAGTGAGAGGGGATACTCCTACGAGCAGTACTTC.

The chain is built from TRBV6-1 and TRBJ1-2; D not resolved. The CDR3 is made up of 15 amino acids. CDR1 MNHNS and CDR2 SASEGT come from the germline V gene. V was shortened by 1 base and J by 2 bases, with 11 bases between the two germline ends. The CDR3 region is CASSEVGTLNYGYTF. CDR3 nucleotide sequence: TGTGCCAGCAGTGAAGTGGGAACCCTAAACTATGGCTACACCTTC.

Comment on this clone: The junction departs from germline at one end; a sequencing error may be responsible. This chain connects TRBV30 to TRBJ1-2, with D tentatively TRBD1 (5 bases). Germline V gene data show CDR1 as GTSNPN and CDR2 as SVGIG (reference sequence). There are 11 residues in the CDR3. The CDR3 DNA sequence: TGTGCTTGGACAAGATTTGGTGGCTACACCTTC. The encoded protein is CAWTRFGGYTF.

This chain links TRBV29-1 with TRBJ2-1; no firm D call. This CDR3 has 13 amino acids. Germline V gene lookup returns CDR1 SQVTM and CDR2 ANQGSEA. V was clipped by 7 bases and J by 8 bases, with 18 bases between them. The CDR3 region has the DNA TGCAGCGGATATGGGTTGGCTCGCGATGAGCAGTTCTTC. Protein sequence: CSGYGLARDEQFF.

This clone occurred once. This sequence joins TRBV4-2 and TRBJ1-1, with TRBD1 identical over 7 bases. The J segment lost 4 bases and the V segment lost 3 bases, leaving 8 bases of the junction unmatched. Germline-derived CDR1 and CDR2 are LGHNA and YNFKEQ. This CDR3 is 15 amino acids long. The CDR3 sequence: CASSHHTGARTEAFF. CDR3 bases: TGTGCCAGCAGCCATCACACAGGGGCTCGCACTGAAGCTTTCTTT.

This clone was found once. The genes are TRBV6-1 and TRBJ2-3, with 7 bases that match TRBD1. The germline V gene has CDR1 MNHNS and CDR2 SASEGT. V lost 4 bases, J lost 0 bases, and 1 base stayed unmatched. There are 14 residues in the CDR3. The CDR3 is CASSGQGSTDTQYF. DNA for the CDR3: TGTGCCAGCAGTGGACAGGGAAGCACAGATACGCAGTATTTT.

The chain couples TRBV4-3 to TRBJ1-1, with D unclear. This CDR3 contains 14 residues. V lost 4 bases, J lost 6 bases, and 15 bases lay in between. Germline values: CDR1 LGHNA, CDR2 YSLEER. CDR3 sequence reads: CASSLTRTESEAFF. The CDR3 DNA reads as TGCGCCAGCAGCCTTACCCGAACAGAGTCTGAAGCTTTCTTT.

The chain carries TRBV9 and TRBJ2-7; D perhaps matches TRBD2 (6 bases). V was clipped by 0 bases and J by 3 bases, with 10 bases between them. The germline gives CDR1 SGDLS, CDR2 YYNGEE. The CDR3 covers 14 residues. CDR3 bases: TGTGCCAGCAGCGTAGGGGCGGGGAGCTACGAGCAGTACTTC. Its protein product is CASSVGAGSYEQYF.

V and J are TRBV7-9 and TRBJ2-7; TRBD2 aligns across 7 bases. The CDR3 consists of 16 residues. Germline loops: CDR1 SEHNR, CDR2 FQNEAQ (reference sequence). V dropped 1 base and J dropped 1; count of bases not matched to a gene: 7. The CDR3 reads CASSLGRAGRSYEQYF. In nucleotides, the CDR3 is TGTGCCAGCAGCTTAGGCCGAGCGGGAAGATCCTACGAGCAGTACTTC.

V gene TRBV4-3 combines with J gene TRBJ2-7; no firm D call. CDR1 and CDR2 from the germline V gene are LGHNA and YSLEER. The CDR3 runs to 15 residues. V lost 0 bases, J lost 0 bases, and 9 bases lay in between. In DNA form, the CDR3 reads TGCGCCAGCAGCCAAGATGTGTCAGCCTCCTACGAGCAGTACTTC. Translation: CASSQDVSASYEQYF.

This sequence joins TRBV30 and TRBJ2-1; D unresolved. Trimming removed 2 bases from V and 8 bases from J, with 7 bases in between. The CDR3 contains 11 residues. Germline V CDR1 and CDR2: GTSNPN, SVGIG (reference sequence). CDR3 coding DNA: TGTGCCTGGAGTATTGGAGATGAGCAGTTCTTC. Protein product: CAWSIGDEQFF.

This clone occurred once. This chain links TRBV19 with TRBJ2-2; D could derive from TRBD1 or TRBD2 (5 bases each). Germline V CDR1 and CDR2: LNHDA, SQIVND (reference sequence). V was shortened by 3 bases and J by 2 bases, with 10 bases between the two germline ends. This CDR3 has 15 residues. The CDR3 loop is CASSILGVNTGELFF. For the CDR3, the DNA is TGTGCCAGTAGTATCTTGGGGGTTAACACCGGGGAGCTGTTTTTT.

The chain carries TRBV28 and TRBJ2-7; weak D call: TRBD1 (6 bases). Trimming removed 4 bases from V and 2 bases from J, with 6 bases in between. The CDR3 runs to 12 residues. CDR1 MDHEN and CDR2 SYDVKM come from the germline V gene. CDR3 coding DNA: TGTGCCAGCAGTTGGGACACCTACGAGCAGTACTTC. It yields the protein CASSWDTYEQYF.

The chain couples TRBV11-2 to TRBJ2-7; TRBD1 is a possible D gene (6 bases). With 1 base removed from V and 2 bases from J, the gap between germline ends came to 12 bases. Germline V gives CDR1 SGHAT, CDR2 FQNNGV. This CDR3 comprises 15 residues. Here the CDR3 reads CASSLGSTGPYEQYF. In DNA form, the CDR3 reads TGTGCCAGCAGCTTAGGGTCCACAGGGCCCTACGAGCAGTACTTC.

Worth noting for this clone: One junction end does not reproduce the germline sequence, and a read error may be involved. The chain links TRBV7-7 to TRBJ2-5, with D unclear. The CDR3 length is 15 residues. Germline loops: CDR1 SSHAT, CDR2 FNYEAQ (reference sequence). The CDR3 DNA sequence: TGTGCTAGCAGCTTAAAATTTTCTCCCCAGGAGACCCAGTACTTC. The encoded protein is CASSLKFSPQETQYF.

This clone was detected only once. V is TRBV6-1 and J is TRBJ2-2; D not resolved. Trimming removed 2 bases at V and 2 bases at J, with 6 bases between. CDR3 length equals 14 residues. Germline-derived CDR1 and CDR2 are MNHNS and SASEGT. CDR3 protein: CASSEWGNTGELFF. The CDR3 bases are TGTGCCAGCAGTGAATGGGGAAACACCGGGGAGCTGTTTTTT.

The V and J genes are TRBV19 and TRBJ2-7, with a tentative D call TRBD2 (5 bases). There are 15 residues in the CDR3. Germline lookup yields CDR1 LNHDA and CDR2 SQIVND (reference sequence). Between the trimmed V and J ends, which lost 7 bases and 3 bases, there was a span of 19 bases. The CDR3 sequence: CASNSSPGGGYEQYF. CDR3 nucleotide sequence: TGTGCCAGTAATTCCTCACCGGGCGGAGGCTACGAGCAGTACTTC.

J is TRBJ2-1 and V is TRBV18; no clear D gene. Germline-derived CDR1 and CDR2 are KGHSH and LQKENI. V was pared by 4 bases and J by 7 bases, with 11 bases between. This CDR3 is built from 13 residues. CDR3 nucleotide sequence: TGTGCCAGCTCACTCCGAGCCGGGAATGAGCAGTTCTTC. Protein sequence: CASSLRAGNEQFF.

The chain combines TRBV10-1 with TRBJ1-2; D is perhaps TRBD1 (5 bases). CDR3 length equals 13 residues. Trimming took off 6 bases at V and 5 bases at J, with 13 bases between the two ends. CDR1 and CDR2 from the germline V gene are WNHNN and SYGVQD (reference sequence). CDR3 nucleotide sequence: TGCGCCAGCAGCCCCGGGACGGCATATGGCTACACCTTC. Residues: CASSPGTAYGYTF.